The 9 T cell receptor beta chains listed next were all sequenced from one sample in a study of blood T cell repertoires in COVID-19. Using immunoSEQ multiplex PCR, the repertoire was profiled, and TCRdb retains in-frame clones only, with some absent. The top ten clones hold less than 9% of a sample with hundreds of thousands of clones, around nine tenths of them seen once. Sequences were obtained from peripheral blood. The receptors come from a woman aged 60 to 75 with COVID-19, enrolled during active disease.

The chain uses TRBV6-2 or TRBV6-3 and TRBJ2-1; no clear D. Germline assignment: CDR1 MNHEY and CDR2 SVGEGT. V was clipped by 1 base and J by 6 bases, with 7 bases between them. The CDR3 runs to 13 residues. The CDR3, as DNA: TGTGCCAGCAGTTACTTACGGAGCAATGAGCAGTTCTTC. This gives the protein CASSYLRSNEQFF.

J is TRBJ1-1 and V is TRBV6-5, with TRBD1 as a possible D gene (6 bases). This CDR3 contains 14 residues. CDR1 is MNHEY, CDR2 SVGAGI, per germline. The V gene lost 4 bases and the J gene lost 1 base, with 10 bases spanning the gap. CDR3 amino acids: CASSSGQRNTEAFF. CDR3 coding DNA: TGTGCCAGCAGTTCTGGACAGAGGAACACTGAAGCTTTCTTT.

The CDR3 coding sequence is TGTGCCAGCAGCTTATTCAGGGGCTCGAACACCGGGGAGCTGTTTTTT. Translated, it gives CASSLFRGSNTGELFF. The chain carries TRBV11-1 and TRBJ2-2; TRBD1 might be the D (6 bases). CDR3 length: 16 residues. V shed 2 bases and J shed 0 bases, with 10 bases lying between them. Germline V CDR1 and CDR2: SGHAT, FQDESV (reference sequence).

The chain is built from TRBV7-8 and TRBJ1-1, with D maybe TRBD1 (6 bases). The CDR3 is made up of 16 amino acids. V shed 1 base and J shed 3 bases, with 15 bases lying between them. Germline loops: CDR1 SGHVS, CDR2 FQNEAQ. In DNA, the CDR3 is TGTGCCAGCAGCTTAGGCAGGGGAGGGAGGGACACTGAAGCTTTCTTT. Amino acid sequence: CASSLGRGGRDTEAFF.

As regards this clone: This same CDR3 is encoded by further DNA sequences in the sample. The chain links TRBV27 to TRBJ2-6; no reliable D call. Germline V gene sequence: CDR1 MNHEY, CDR2 SMNVEV (reference sequence). The CDR3 extends over 19 amino acids. The germline V and J ends were trimmed by 3 bases and 0 bases, with 18 bases remaining between them. CDR3: CASSFSPPELSSGANVLTF. The CDR3 bases are TGTGCCAGCAGTTTCTCCCCTCCCGAGCTTAGCTCTGGGGCCAACGTCCTGACTTTC.

This rearrangement joins TRBV12-3 or TRBV12-4 to TRBJ1-1; the D is unclear. This CDR3 contains 11 residues. Trimming pared 5 bases from V and 11 bases from J, leaving 12 bases between. The CDR3: CASSTLVQAFF. Here the CDR3 DNA reads TGTGCCAGCAGTACCTTGGTTCAGGCTTTCTTT.

V and J are TRBV18 and TRBJ2-2; perhaps TRBD1 as D (6 bases). The CDR3 runs 15 residues. CDR1 and CDR2 from the germline V gene are KGHSH and LQKENI. V lost 4 bases and J 0 bases, leaving 9 bases between the germline ends. The CDR3 DNA sequence: TGTGCCAGCTCACGGGGGACACCGAACACCGGGGAGCTGTTTTTT. It encodes CASSRGTPNTGELFF.

The V call is TRBV7-2, the J call TRBJ1-2, with TRBD1 as a possible D gene (6 bases). This CDR3 is 14 amino acids long. Germline assignment: CDR1 SGHTA and CDR2 FQGNSA. V was pared by 11 bases and J by 8 bases, with 24 bases between. CDR3 nucleotide sequence: TGTGCCGGATCCTTTTCTCTAAACAGGGAAGGCTACACCTTC. This encodes CAGSFSLNREGYTF.

The sample holds one count of this clone. V usage is TRBV7-7 and J usage is TRBJ1-1; no definite D call. The germline V gene encodes CDR1 SSHAT and CDR2 FNYEAQ (reference sequence). The CDR3 consists of 16 residues. The V end lost 2 bases, the J end lost 0 bases, and 13 bases lay between the germline ends. The CDR3 sequence is CASSLSARGLNTEAFF. The CDR3 DNA is TGTGCCAGCAGCTTAAGTGCCCGAGGGCTGAACACTGAAGCTTTCTTT.